This entry lists 15 T cell receptor beta chains sequenced from one sample in a study of CDR3 diversity in severe acne. TCRdb used MiXCR to reprocess the PCR reads, holding one entry per CDR3 protein. The sample comprises 97,000 or so distinct CDR3 sequences, 45% to 60% of which are singletons, and roughly 12% rests with the top ten. Sequenced sample: blood. The origin of the receptors is a male donor with acne.

This clonotype has at least ten counts. The chain is built from TRBV9 and TRBJ1-4; D gene ambiguous. This CDR3 comprises 14 residues. V lost 0 bases, J lost 4 bases, and 7 bases lay in between. The V gene's germline CDR1 is SGDLS and CDR2 YYNGEE. The CDR3 spells CASSVAEGNEKLFF. CDR3 DNA: TGTGCCAGCAGCGTAGCTGAAGGTAATGAAAAACTGTTTTTT.

Of note for this clonotype: A read error may produce the germline difference seen at one junction end. The chain couples TRBV24-1 to TRBJ2-1; 11 bases map to TRBD2. Germline CDR1 KGHDR, CDR2 SFDVKD. This CDR3 has 15 amino acids. The chain's CDR3 is CASSTSSGRWNEQFF. DNA for the CDR3: TGTGCCAGCAGTACGTCTAGCGGGAGGTGGAATGAGCAGTTCTTC.

In this sample, this clonotype turned up many times. A much larger clone differs by one base, so this may be a read error. This chain joins TRBV12-3 or TRBV12-4 and TRBJ2-3; D is uncertain. The CDR3 has 16 amino acids. The CDR3 DNA reads TGTGCCAGCAGCCGTAAGTTTCGCGGTATCACAGATACGCAGTGTTTT. This sequence encodes CASSRKFRGITDTQCF.

In the case of this clonotype: The CDR3 does not end in the conserved phenylalanine or tryptophan, so this is likely a read error. The chain carries TRBV20-1 and TRBJ2-7; TRBD1 is a possible D gene (5 bases). In germline, CDR1 is DFQATT, CDR2 SNEGSKA (reference sequence). The CDR3 is made up of 12 amino acids. The CDR3, as DNA: TGCAGTGTCCCGACAGAGACCTACGTGCAGTACCCC. This translates into CSVPTETYVQYP.

This clonotype has more than one count but fewer than ten. The chain has TRBV6-1 and TRBJ1-1, with D perhaps matching TRBD1 (6 bases). The CDR3 covers 14 residues. Germline V gene lookup returns CDR1 MNHNS and CDR2 SASEGT. V lost 6 bases to trimming and J lost 2 bases, with 13 bases between them. The CDR3 loop is CASRIPGQNTEAFF. The CDR3 DNA reads TGTGCCAGCAGGATACCGGGACAAAACACTGAAGCTTTCTTT.

Ten or more counts support this clonotype. V gene TRBV30 combines with J gene TRBJ1-5; no clear D. From germline, CDR1 is GTSNPN and CDR2 SVGIG (reference sequence). Between the trimmed V and J ends, which lost 0 bases and 7 bases, there was a span of 13 bases. CDR3 length: 14 amino acids. The CDR3: CAWSVPDQIQPQHF. CDR3 DNA: TGTGCCTGGAGTGTCCCGGATCAAATACAGCCCCAGCATTTT.

This clonotype ranks as medium-sized. The chain joins TRBV4-3 to TRBJ2-7; D might be TRBD1 (6 bases). The V and J ends lost 4 bases and 3 bases respectively, with 13 bases between them. CDR1 LGHNA and CDR2 YSLEER come from the germline V gene. The CDR3 runs 14 residues. CDR3 in amino acids: CASSPLQGNYEQYF. The CDR3 region has the DNA TGCGCCAGCAGCCCCTTACAGGGAAACTACGAGCAGTACTTC.

Only one count was recorded for this clonotype. The chain is built from TRBV20-1 and TRBJ2-2; TRBD2 is a possible D gene (5 bases). V was pared by 0 bases and J by 7 bases, with 15 bases between. Germline CDR1 DFQATT, CDR2 SNEGSKA (reference sequence). The CDR3 has 15 residues. The CDR3 region is CSARDLAGLGGELFF. CDR3 sequence (DNA): TGCAGTGCTAGAGATCTTGCCGGACTGGGCGGGGAGCTGTTTTTT.

The chain combines TRBV6-5 with TRBJ1-5; D may be TRBD1 (5 bases). V gave up 7 bases and J gave up 6 bases, with 10 bases separating them. The CDR3 runs 12 residues. Per the germline V gene, CDR1 is MNHEY and CDR2 is SVGAGI. The CDR3 sequence is CASTRGGQPQHF. In DNA, the CDR3 is TGTGCCAGCACGAGGGGCGGTCAGCCCCAGCATTTT.

This clonotype appeared many times. For the CDR3, the DNA is TGTGCCAGCAGCGTAGAGGACGGGATAGGCTACGAGCAGTACTTC. Translated, it gives CASSVEDGIGYEQYF. This chain connects TRBV9 to TRBJ2-7; TRBD2 might be the D (5 bases). The CDR3 is 15 residues long. The ends were cut back, 0 bases at V and 3 bases at J, with 13 bases in the middle. Germline V lookup: CDR1 SGDLS, CDR2 YYNGEE. The variable domain in full, completed from reference TRBV9 and TRBJ2-7, reads DSGVTQTPKHLITATGQRVTLRCSPRSGDLSVYWYQQSLDQGLQFLIQYYNGEERAKGNILERFSAQQFPDLHSELNLSSLELGDSALYFCASSVEDGIGYEQYFGPGTRLTVT.

CDR3 DNA: TGTGCCATCAGTCTGCGAGGCTTTAAGGACGAGCAGTACTTC. Translated, it gives CAISLRGFKDEQYF. This chain uses TRBV10-3 with TRBJ2-7; D gene uncertain. Germline V gene sequence: CDR1 ENHRY, CDR2 SYGVKD. V shed 5 bases and J shed 5 bases, with 16 bases lying between them. This CDR3 is 14 amino acids long.

This clonotype occurred once. One base away lies a much larger clone, so this may be a sequencing read error. J is TRBJ2-1 and V is TRBV7-3; tentatively, D is TRBD2 (5 bases). Germline CDR1 is SGHTA and CDR2 is FQGTGA. This CDR3 has 19 residues. The CDR3 region has the DNA TGTGCCAGCGGCTTAAGGCCTAACGGTCTGAGGGCACTTAACAATGAGCAGTTCTTC. This translates into CASGLRPNGLRALNNEQFF.

Comments on this clonotype: The junction and the germline gene differ at one end; a read error may be behind it. The rearrangement links TRBV7-3 to TRBJ1-1, with a weak D call TRBD1 (5 bases). Germline assignment: CDR1 SGHTA and CDR2 FQGTGA. CDR3 length: 15 amino acids. The CDR3 DNA reads TGCGCCAGCAGCCAAGATCCCACAGGCCACACTGAAGCTTTCTTT. This codes for CASSQDPTGHTEAFF.

On this clonotype: The junction does not match germline at one end; this may be a read error. The CDR3 nucleotides are TGTGCCAGCAGCCCGATGACAGGGGCGTCGGAGACCCAGCACTTC. It codes for CASSPMTGASETQHF. The V call is TRBV11-3, the J call TRBJ2-5; 8 bases agree with TRBD1. The CDR3 is made up of 15 amino acids. Per germline, CDR1 SGHNT and CDR2 YENEEA.

Details on this clonotype: The junction departs from germline at one end; a sequencing error may be responsible. V gene TRBV3-1 combines with J gene TRBJ2-3; D perhaps matches TRBD2 (5 bases). This CDR3 contains 16 residues. Looked up from germline, CDR1 is LGHDT and CDR2 is YNNKEL (reference sequence). Here the CDR3 DNA reads TGTGCCAGCAGCCAAGACGCCGGGAAACGCACAGATACGCGGTATTTT. Translated: CASSQDAGKRTDTRYF.